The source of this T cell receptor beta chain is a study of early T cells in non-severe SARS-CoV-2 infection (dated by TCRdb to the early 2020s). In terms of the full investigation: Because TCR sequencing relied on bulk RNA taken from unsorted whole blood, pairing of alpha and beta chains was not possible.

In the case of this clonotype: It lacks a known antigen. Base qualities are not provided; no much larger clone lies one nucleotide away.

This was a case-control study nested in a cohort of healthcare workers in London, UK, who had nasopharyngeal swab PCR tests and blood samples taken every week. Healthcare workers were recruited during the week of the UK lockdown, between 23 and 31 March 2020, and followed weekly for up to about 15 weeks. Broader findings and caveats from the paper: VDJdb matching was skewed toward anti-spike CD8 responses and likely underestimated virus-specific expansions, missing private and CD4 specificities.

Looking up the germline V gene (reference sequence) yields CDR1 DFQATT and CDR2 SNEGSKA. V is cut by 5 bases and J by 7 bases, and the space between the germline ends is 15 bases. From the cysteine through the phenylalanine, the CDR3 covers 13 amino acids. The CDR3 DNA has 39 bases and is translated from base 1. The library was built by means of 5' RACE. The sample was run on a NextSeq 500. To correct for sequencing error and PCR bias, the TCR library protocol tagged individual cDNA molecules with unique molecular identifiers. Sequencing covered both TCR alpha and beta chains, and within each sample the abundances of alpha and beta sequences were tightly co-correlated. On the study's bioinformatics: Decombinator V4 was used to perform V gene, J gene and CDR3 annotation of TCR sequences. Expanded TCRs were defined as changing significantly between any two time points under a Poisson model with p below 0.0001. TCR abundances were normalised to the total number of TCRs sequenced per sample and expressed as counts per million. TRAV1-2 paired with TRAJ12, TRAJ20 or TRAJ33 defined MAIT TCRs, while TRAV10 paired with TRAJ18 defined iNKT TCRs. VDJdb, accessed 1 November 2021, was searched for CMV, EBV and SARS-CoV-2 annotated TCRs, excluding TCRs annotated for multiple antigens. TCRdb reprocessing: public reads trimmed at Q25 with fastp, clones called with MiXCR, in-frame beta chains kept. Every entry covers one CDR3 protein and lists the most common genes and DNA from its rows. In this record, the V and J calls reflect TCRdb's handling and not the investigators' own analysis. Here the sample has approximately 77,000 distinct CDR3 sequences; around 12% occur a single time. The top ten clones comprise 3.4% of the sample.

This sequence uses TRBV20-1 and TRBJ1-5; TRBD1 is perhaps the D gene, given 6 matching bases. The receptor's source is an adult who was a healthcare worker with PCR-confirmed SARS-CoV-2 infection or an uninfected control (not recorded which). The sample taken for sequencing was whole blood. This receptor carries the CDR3 CSAGGTRGQPQHF. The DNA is TGCAGTGCTGGGGGGACAAGGGGACAGCCCCAGCATTTT.